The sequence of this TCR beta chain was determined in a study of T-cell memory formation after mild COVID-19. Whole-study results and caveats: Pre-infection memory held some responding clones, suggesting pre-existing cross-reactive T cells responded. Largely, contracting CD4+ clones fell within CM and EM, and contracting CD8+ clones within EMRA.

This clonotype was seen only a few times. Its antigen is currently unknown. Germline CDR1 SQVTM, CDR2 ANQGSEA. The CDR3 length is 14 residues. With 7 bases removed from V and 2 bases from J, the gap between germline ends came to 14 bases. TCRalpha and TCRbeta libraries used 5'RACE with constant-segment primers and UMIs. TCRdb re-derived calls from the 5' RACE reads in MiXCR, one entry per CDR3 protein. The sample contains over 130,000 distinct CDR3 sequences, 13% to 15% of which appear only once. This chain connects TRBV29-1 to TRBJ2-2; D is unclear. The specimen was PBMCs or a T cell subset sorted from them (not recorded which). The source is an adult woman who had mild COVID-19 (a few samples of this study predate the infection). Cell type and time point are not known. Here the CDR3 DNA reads TGCAGCGGAACCGAGGCAGCCAACACCGGGGAGCTGTTTTTT. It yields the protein CSGTEAANTGELFF.